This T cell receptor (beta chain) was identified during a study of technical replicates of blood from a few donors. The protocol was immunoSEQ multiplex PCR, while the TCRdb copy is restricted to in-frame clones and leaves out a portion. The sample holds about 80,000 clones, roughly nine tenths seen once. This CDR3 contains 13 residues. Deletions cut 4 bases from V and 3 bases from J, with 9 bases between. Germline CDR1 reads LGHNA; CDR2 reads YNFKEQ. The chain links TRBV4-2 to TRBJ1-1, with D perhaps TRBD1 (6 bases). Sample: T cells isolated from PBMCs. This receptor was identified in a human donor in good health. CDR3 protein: CASSRGGDTEAFF. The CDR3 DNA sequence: TGTGCCAGCAGCCGAGGGGGGGACACTGAAGCTTTCTTT.